This TCR beta chain was sequenced for a study of blood T cell repertoires in COVID-19. V was clipped by 4 bases and J by 8 bases; unmatched bases: 7. The CDR3 covers 13 residues. Germline V gene sequence: CDR1 LGHDT, CDR2 YNNKEL (reference sequence). Original analysis: Quantification of nucleated cells was approximated via reference gene primer amplification. The protocol was immunoSEQ multiplex PCR, while the TCRdb copy is restricted to in-frame clones and leaves out a portion. V and J calls and clone size come straight from that table; D and trimming were deduced from the DNA. The sample includes roughly 140,000 clones, over 75% seen only once; the top ten take 3.5% to 5%.

The sample comprised PBMCs or T cells enriched from blood (not recorded which). This TCR derives from a man in his fifties or sixties in a cohort exposed to, infected with or recovered from COVID-19 (not recorded which). The genes are TRBV3-1 (or the pseudogene TRBV3-2) and TRBJ1-2, with TRBD1 identical over 7 bases. The CDR3 region is CASSPDRVGGYTF. The CDR3 coding sequence is TGTGCCAGCAGCCCTGACAGGGTCGGCGGCTACACCTTC.